This T cell receptor (beta chain) was sequenced in a study of blood T cell repertoires in COVID-19. Turning to the study itself: Donors in the United States, Italy and Spain gave samples during acute or convalescent COVID-19. The cDNA or gDNA used as material had been derived from T cells, B-cell-depleted T cells, or PBMCs.

CDR1 and CDR2 (germline): MNHEY, SMNVEV (reference sequence). This CDR3 has 14 residues. Trimming stripped 5 bases from V and 3 bases from J, with 10 bases between. Original analysis: How many nucleated cells were present was estimated from reference gene primer amplification. Sequencing was performed with immunoSEQ multiplex PCR; in TCRdb, only in-frame clones are kept and a portion is missing. The DNA was the basis for D and trimming; V, J and clone size are from that table. The table includes under 250,000 clones, 83% detected once. Sequenced material: peripheral blood. The clonotype was recovered from a human donor in a cohort sampled during active COVID-19. The chain recombines TRBV27 with TRBJ1-4; D may be TRBD1 (5 bases). The DNA of the CDR3 is TGTGCCAGCAGTCCAGGGTGGGCTAATGAAAAACTGTTTTTT. The encoded protein is CASSPGWANEKLFF.